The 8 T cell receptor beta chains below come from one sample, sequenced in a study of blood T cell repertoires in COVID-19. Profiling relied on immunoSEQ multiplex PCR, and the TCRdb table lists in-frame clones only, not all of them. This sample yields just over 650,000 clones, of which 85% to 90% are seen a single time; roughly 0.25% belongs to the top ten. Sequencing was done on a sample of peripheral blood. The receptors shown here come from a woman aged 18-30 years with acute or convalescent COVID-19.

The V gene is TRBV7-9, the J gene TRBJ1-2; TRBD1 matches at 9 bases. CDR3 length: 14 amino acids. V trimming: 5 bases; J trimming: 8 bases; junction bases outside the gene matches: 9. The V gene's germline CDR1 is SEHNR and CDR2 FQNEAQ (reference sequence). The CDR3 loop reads CASSAGQGYEGYTF. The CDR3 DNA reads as TGTGCCAGCAGCGCGGGACAGGGATATGAGGGCTACACCTTC.

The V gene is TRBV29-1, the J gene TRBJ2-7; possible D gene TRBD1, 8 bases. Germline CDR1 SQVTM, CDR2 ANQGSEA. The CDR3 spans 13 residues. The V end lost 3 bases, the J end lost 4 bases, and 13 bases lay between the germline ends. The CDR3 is CSVEDREGYEQYF. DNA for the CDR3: TGCAGCGTTGAGGACAGGGAGGGATACGAGCAGTACTTC.

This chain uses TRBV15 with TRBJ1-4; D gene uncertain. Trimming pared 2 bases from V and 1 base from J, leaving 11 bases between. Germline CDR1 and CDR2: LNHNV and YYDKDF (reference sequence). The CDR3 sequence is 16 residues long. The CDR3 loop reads CATSRTRHQTNEKLFF. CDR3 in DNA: TGTGCCACCAGCAGAACGAGACACCAAACTAATGAAAAACTGTTTTTT.

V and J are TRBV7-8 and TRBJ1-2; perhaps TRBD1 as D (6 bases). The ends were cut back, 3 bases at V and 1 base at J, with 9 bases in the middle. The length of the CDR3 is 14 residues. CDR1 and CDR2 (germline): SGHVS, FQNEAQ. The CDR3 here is CASSFQGFNYGYTF. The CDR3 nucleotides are TGTGCCAGCAGCTTCCAGGGGTTTAACTATGGCTACACCTTC.

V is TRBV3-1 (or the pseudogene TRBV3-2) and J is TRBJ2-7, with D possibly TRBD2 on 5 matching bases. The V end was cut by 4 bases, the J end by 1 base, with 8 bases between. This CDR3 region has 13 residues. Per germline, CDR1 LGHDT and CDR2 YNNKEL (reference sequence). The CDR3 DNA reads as TGTGCCAGCAGCCTGGACTGGTCCTACGAGCAGTACTTC. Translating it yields CASSLDWSYEQYF.

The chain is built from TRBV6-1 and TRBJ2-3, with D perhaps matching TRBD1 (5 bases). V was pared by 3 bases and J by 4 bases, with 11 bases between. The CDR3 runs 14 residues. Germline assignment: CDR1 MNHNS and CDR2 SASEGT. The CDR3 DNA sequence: TGTGCCAGCAGTGATTCTGTAGGGGCAGATACGCAGTATTTT. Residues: CASSDSVGADTQYF.

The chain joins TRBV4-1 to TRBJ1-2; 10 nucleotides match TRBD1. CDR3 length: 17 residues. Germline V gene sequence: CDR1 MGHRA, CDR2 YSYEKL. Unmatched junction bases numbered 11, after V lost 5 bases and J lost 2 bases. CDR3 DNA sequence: TGCGCCAGCAGCGCACCTCCACGACAGGGGGCGAACTATGGCTACACCTTC. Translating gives CASSAPPRQGANYGYTF.

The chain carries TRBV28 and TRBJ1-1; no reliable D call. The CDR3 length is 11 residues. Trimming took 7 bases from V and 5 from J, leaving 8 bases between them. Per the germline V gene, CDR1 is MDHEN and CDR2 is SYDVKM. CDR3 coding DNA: TGTGCCAGCAAAGAGTGGACTGAAGCTTTCTTT. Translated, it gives CASKEWTEAFF.